Shown below are 7 T cell receptor beta chains from a single sample sequenced in a study of T cell clonotyping in hematopoietic cell transplantation. Only in-frame clones appear in the TCRdb table, and some are missing; sequencing was by immunoSEQ multiplex PCR. Of about 45,000 clones in the sample, roughly 80% were seen once. Indicated time point: recipient sample about 28 days before transplant, after cytoreduction. Here the sequenced sample was peripheral blood mononuclear cells, taken before stem cell transplant. These receptors were taken from a man aged 60 to 75 with myelodysplastic syndrome. Some clones in this sample may be carry-over from other donors' samples.

The rearrangement uses TRBV13 and TRBJ2-7; possibly TRBD2 for D (6 bases). Germline assignment: CDR1 PRHDT and CDR2 FYEKMQ (reference sequence). The CDR3 is made up of 13 amino acids. Trimming shortened V by 5 bases and J by 2 bases, and 10 bases separated the two germline ends. CDR3 region: CASSRAGTYEQYF. CDR3 sequence (DNA): TGTGCCAGCAGCCGGGCGGGGACCTACGAGCAGTACTTC.

On this clone: The junction departs from the called germline gene at one end, perhaps through a read error. This chain uses TRBV7-7 with TRBJ2-2, with D hard to call. CDR1 is SSHAT and CDR2 is FNYEAQ in the germline V gene (reference sequence). The CDR3 runs 13 residues. In DNA, the CDR3 is TGTGCTAGCAGCTTATCCGGCACCGGGGAGCTGTTTTTT. This sequence encodes CASSLSGTGELFF.

This clone was seen a handful of times. The chain carries TRBV2 and TRBJ1-3, with no clear D. V lost 2 bases and J lost 2, with 4 bases in between. The CDR3 consists of 13 residues. Per the germline V gene, CDR1 is SNHLY and CDR2 is FYNNEI. Here the CDR3 reads CASSEFAGNTIYF. CDR3 DNA sequence: TGTGCCAGCAGTGAATTTGCTGGAAACACCATATATTTT.

The sample holds a few counts of this clone. The rearrangement joins TRBV28 to TRBJ1-5; no firm D call. This CDR3 region has 16 residues. Deletions cut 5 bases from V and 2 bases from J, with 16 bases between. Germline V gene sequence: CDR1 MDHEN, CDR2 SYDVKM. CDR3 sequence reads: CASSPGFSGGNQPQHF. DNA for the CDR3: TGTGCCAGCAGTCCGGGCTTTAGCGGGGGCAATCAGCCCCAGCATTTT.

This sequence joins TRBV6-5 and TRBJ1-1; D gene ambiguous. V was pared by 1 base and J by 4 bases, with 13 bases between. The CDR3 is made up of 15 amino acids. Germline loops: CDR1 MNHEY, CDR2 SVGAGI. In nucleotides, the CDR3 is TGTGCCAGCAGTTACTGGCCTACCATCGGCACTGAAGCTTTCTTT. It yields the protein CASSYWPTIGTEAFF.

The table lists this clone with a few counts. CDR3 nucleotide sequence: TGTGCCAGCAGTGTGGGTGGCAGGGTCGAAAAACTGTTTTTT. It specifies CASSVGGRVEKLFF. The rearrangement uses TRBV2 and TRBJ1-4, with TRBD1 as a possible D gene (5 bases). Trimming pared 4 bases from V and 8 bases from J, leaving 14 bases between. CDR1 is SNHLY and CDR2 is FYNNEI in the germline V gene. The CDR3 has 14 residues.

The V and J genes are TRBV9 and TRBJ2-4; D gene ambiguous. The CDR3 covers 13 residues. The germline V gene encodes CDR1 SGDLS and CDR2 YYNGEE. V lost 1 base, J lost 5 bases, and 7 bases lay in between. The CDR3 coding sequence is TGTGCCAGCAGCGTAACACAGCAAAACATTCAGTACTTC. It translates to CASSVTQQNIQYF.